This T cell receptor (beta chain) was sequenced during a study of beta chain features in type 1 diabetes. CD45RO/CCR7/CD25/CD127/CD95/CD27 separated CD4+ naive, central memory, regulatory and stem cell-like memory cells by sorting. Study-level results: It was among patients, rather than healthy donors, that naive, central memory and Treg TCRB repertoires appeared more similar. Resolution of whether HLA type affects TCRB rearrangement was not achieved here.

The authors reverse transcribed all of the isolated RNA, so sequencing captured expressed TCRB transcripts. Produced via immunoSEQ multiplex PCR; TCRdb's table is partial and in-frame only. Among about 140,000 clones listed, 6.9% were seen once. Germline V CDR1 and CDR2: LNHDA, SQIVND (reference sequence). Trimming shortened V by 5 bases and J by 10 bases, and 15 bases separated the two germline ends. The CDR3 has 13 amino acids. Notes on this clone: Antigen unknown.

The genes are TRBV19 and TRBJ2-1; weak D call: TRBD2 (6 bases). The sequence derives from a woman younger than 45 in good health. Sequencing used central memory CD4+ T cells from blood. CDR3: CASSDRLGREQFF. The CDR3 DNA reads TGTGCCAGTAGTGACCGACTAGGTCGGGAGCAGTTCTTC.